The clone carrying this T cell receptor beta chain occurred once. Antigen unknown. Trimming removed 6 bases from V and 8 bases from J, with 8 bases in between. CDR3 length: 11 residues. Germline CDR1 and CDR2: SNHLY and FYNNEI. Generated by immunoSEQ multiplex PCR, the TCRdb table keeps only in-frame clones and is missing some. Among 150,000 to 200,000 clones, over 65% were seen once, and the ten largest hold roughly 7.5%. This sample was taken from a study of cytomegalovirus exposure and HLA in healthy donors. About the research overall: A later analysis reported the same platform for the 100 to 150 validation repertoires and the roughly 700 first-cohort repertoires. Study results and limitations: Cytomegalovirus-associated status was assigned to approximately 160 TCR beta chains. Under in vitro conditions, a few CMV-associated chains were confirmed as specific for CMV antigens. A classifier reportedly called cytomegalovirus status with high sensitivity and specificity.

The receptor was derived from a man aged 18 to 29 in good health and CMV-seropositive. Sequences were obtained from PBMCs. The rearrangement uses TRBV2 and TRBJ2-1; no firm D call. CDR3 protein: CASSVIDEQFF. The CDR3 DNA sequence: TGTGCCAGCAGCGTAATCGATGAGCAGTTCTTC.